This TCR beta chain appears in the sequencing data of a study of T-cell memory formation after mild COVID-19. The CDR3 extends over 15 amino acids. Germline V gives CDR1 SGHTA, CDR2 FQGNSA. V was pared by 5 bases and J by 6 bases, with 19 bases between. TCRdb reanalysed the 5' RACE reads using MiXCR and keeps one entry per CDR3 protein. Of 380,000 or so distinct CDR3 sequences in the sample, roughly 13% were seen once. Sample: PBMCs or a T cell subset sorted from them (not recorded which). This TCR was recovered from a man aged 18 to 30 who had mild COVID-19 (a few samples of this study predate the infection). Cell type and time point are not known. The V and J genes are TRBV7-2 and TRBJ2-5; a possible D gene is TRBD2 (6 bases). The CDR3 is CASSRQGVGGQTQYF. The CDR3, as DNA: TGTGCCAGCAGCCGCCAAGGAGTGGGGGGACAGACCCAGTACTTC.